This T cell receptor (beta chain) comes out of a study of T-cell reconstitution after alpha-beta-depleted transplantation in children. The TCRbeta library was prepared with unique molecular identifiers. One entry per CDR3 protein, called by TCRdb with MiXCR from the PCR reads. This sample has just under 350,000 distinct CDR3 sequences, with 15% to 20% found just once. Germline V lookup: CDR1 PRHDT, CDR2 FYEKMQ (reference sequence). The CDR3 spans 16 residues. The ends lost 4 bases at V and 4 bases at J; junction bases unmatched: 12. This clonotype was detected a few times. The sequence came from a male patient between 2 and 15 years old who had a stem cell transplant for acute lymphoblastic leukemia, so the T cells may come from the graft donor. The chain employs TRBV13 and TRBJ2-5; 7 bases fit TRBD2. Sequenced material: PBMCs, mostly from graft donor cells, taken 360 days after TCRalphabeta/CD19-depleted stem cell transplant. CDR3: CASSYPSSGGAETQYF. CDR3 nucleotide sequence: TGTGCCAGCAGCTACCCTTCTAGCGGAGGGGCAGAGACCCAGTACTTC.